A single sample is the source of the 28 T cell receptor beta chains below, sequenced in a study of blood T cell repertoires in COVID-19. Sequencing was performed with immunoSEQ multiplex PCR; in TCRdb, only in-frame clones are kept and a portion is missing. The data show roughly 140,000 clones, roughly 80% seen once. Sequenced material: peripheral blood. The receptor source for this set is a man between 60 and 75 years old with acute or convalescent COVID-19.

The V and J genes are TRBV5-5 and TRBJ1-6; D is perhaps TRBD1 (6 bases). Germline CDR1 and CDR2: SGHKS and YYEKEE (reference sequence). V lost 4 bases and J 6 bases, leaving 17 bases between the germline ends. CDR3 length: 16 amino acids. The CDR3 region is CASSTVNRALNSPLHF. CDR3 nucleotides: TGTGCCAGCAGCACGGTTAACAGGGCGCTTAATTCACCCCTCCACTTT.

The chain links TRBV19 to TRBJ2-2; 8 bases align to TRBD2. The germline CDR1 and CDR2 sequences are LNHDA and SQIVND (reference sequence). CDR3 length: 15 residues. J lost 7 bases, V lost 5 bases, and 9 bases had no gene match. CDR3: CASSSPGRAFGELFF. CDR3 DNA sequence: TGTGCCAGTAGTTCCCCCGGGAGGGCCTTCGGGGAGCTGTTTTTT.

CDR3 loop: CASSLERGAVYEQYF. The DNA for the CDR3 is TGTGCCAGCAGCTTAGAAAGGGGCGCCGTTTACGAGCAGTACTTC. The chain links TRBV11-2 to TRBJ2-7, with D possibly being TRBD1 (5 bases). Germline CDR1 is SGHAT and CDR2 is FQNNGV. V was clipped by 0 bases and J by 4 bases, with 13 bases between them. The CDR3 spans 15 residues.

This clone was recorded only once. This chain links TRBV30 with TRBJ1-2; TRBD1 matches at 7 bases. Germline CDR1 reads GTSNPN; CDR2 reads SVGIG (reference sequence). Losses at the gene ends were 3 bases for V and 9 bases for J; bases not matched to a gene: 13. This CDR3 is 14 amino acids long. This chain's CDR3 is CAWRDVGTVGRYTF. CDR3 DNA: TGTGCCTGGAGGGATGTGGGGACAGTTGGTCGCTACACCTTC.

The chain recombines TRBV3-1 (or the pseudogene TRBV3-2) with TRBJ2-1, with D unclear. From germline, CDR1 is LGHDT and CDR2 YNNKEL (reference sequence). The CDR3 has 14 residues. The V and J ends lost 0 bases and 7 bases respectively, with 10 bases between them. CDR3 residues: CASSQDWRRNEQFF. CDR3 nucleotides: TGTGCCAGCAGCCAAGATTGGCGGCGGAATGAGCAGTTCTTC.

Points on this clone: The sample holds other DNA sequences that translate to the same CDR3. This rearrangement joins TRBV19 to TRBJ2-7; 9 bases align to TRBD1. After removal of 5 bases from V and 2 bases from J, the junction contained 4 bases not matched to a gene. Per the germline V gene, CDR1 is LNHDA and CDR2 is SQIVND (reference sequence). This CDR3 contains 14 residues. CDR3 sequence: CASSLGQGPYEQYF. The CDR3 region has the DNA TGTGCCAGTAGTTTGGGACAGGGTCCCTACGAGCAGTACTTC.

The chain carries TRBV5-4 and TRBJ1-1; D is ambiguous. The CDR3 contains 18 residues. The ends were cut back, 4 bases at V and 0 bases at J, with 22 bases in the middle. The germline V gene has CDR1 SGHNT and CDR2 YYREEE (reference sequence). The DNA for the CDR3 is TGTGCCAGCAGCCCCCAGTTACCGGGTTCAAACATGAACACTGAAGCTTTCTTT. Translated, it gives CASSPQLPGSNMNTEAFF.

This clone was seen a handful of times. The rearrangement joins TRBV5-4 to TRBJ2-1, with 7 bases that match TRBD2. The CDR3 has 15 amino acids. The V and J ends lost 7 bases and 2 bases, in that order; junction bases with no gene match: 9. CDR1 is SGHNT and CDR2 is YYREEE in the germline V gene (reference sequence). The CDR3 loop is CASALGGTTYNEQFF. The CDR3 bases are TGTGCCAGCGCTTTAGGCGGGACTACCTACAATGAGCAGTTCTTC.

The gene calls are TRBV12-3 or TRBV12-4 and TRBJ2-1; D is possibly TRBD2 (5 bases). The length of the CDR3 is 12 residues. The ends were cut back, 7 bases at V and 6 bases at J, with 10 bases in the middle. DNA for the CDR3: TGTGCCAGCACCCGGACTGGCAATGAGCAGTTCTTC. It encodes CASTRTGNEQFF.

This sequence joins TRBV6-2 or TRBV6-3 and TRBJ1-1; D is ambiguous. The germline V gene has CDR1 MNHEY and CDR2 SVGEGT. Trimming shortened V by 0 bases and J by 1 base, and 9 bases separated the two germline ends. The CDR3 sequence is 15 residues long. For the CDR3, the DNA is TGTGCCAGCAGTTACTCGTTGCGAGGGAACACTGAAGCTTTCTTT. Translating it yields CASSYSLRGNTEAFF.

J is TRBJ2-1 and V is TRBV4-3; 13 positions match TRBD2. Trimming removed 3 bases from V and 6 bases from J; junction bases left unmatched: 14. The CDR3 has 19 amino acids. Per germline, CDR1 LGHNA and CDR2 YSLEER. CDR3 DNA: TGCGCCAGCAGCCATGCGGTCGGTGAGACTAGCGGGAGGCTCAATGAGCAGTTCTTC. This gives the protein CASSHAVGETSGRLNEQFF.

The rearrangement links TRBV5-1 to TRBJ2-3; D unresolved. This CDR3 has 15 residues. Trimming removed 2 bases from V and 0 bases from J, with 10 bases in between. Germline lookup yields CDR1 SGHRS and CDR2 YFSETQ. The CDR3 sequence: CASSLLEDSTDTQYF. Here the CDR3 DNA reads TGCGCCAGCAGCTTATTAGAGGATAGCACAGATACGCAGTATTTT.

This clone was counted once. This chain uses TRBV6-6 with TRBJ1-6; D gene ambiguous. The CDR3 has 15 residues. Germline CDR1 reads MNHNY; CDR2 reads SVGAGI (reference sequence). V dropped 7 bases and J dropped 9 bases, with 19 bases sitting between them. The CDR3 sequence is CASTLNGGIGSPLHF. The CDR3 DNA sequence: TGTGCCAGCACTCTCAACGGCGGTATTGGTTCACCCCTCCACTTT.

The rearrangement uses TRBV5-1 and TRBJ2-7; D possibly corresponds to TRBD2 (6 bases). CDR3 length equals 16 residues. Trimming cost V 4 bases and J 4 bases, with 21 bases left between them. CDR1 and CDR2 (germline): SGHRS, YFSETQ. DNA for the CDR3: TGCGCCAGCAGCGTCGACAGTTCTATTCGGGGGTACGAGCAGTACTTC. Translated: CASSVDSSIRGYEQYF.

V and J are TRBV7-2 and TRBJ1-5; D remains ambiguous. V gave up 1 base and J gave up 1 base, with 8 bases separating them. Per germline, CDR1 SGHTA and CDR2 FQGNSA. The CDR3 covers 15 residues. The CDR3 sequence is CASSLGGRSNQPQHF. DNA for the CDR3: TGTGCCAGCAGCTTAGGAGGCCGGAGCAATCAGCCCCAGCATTTT.

This chain connects TRBV11-2 to TRBJ2-7; TRBD2 agrees at 7 bases. The CDR3 spans 15 residues. CDR1 is SGHAT, CDR2 FQNNGV, per germline. V lost 0 bases, J lost 8 bases, and 10 bases stayed unmatched. The chain's CDR3 is CASSLDGDLGGQQYF. The DNA of the CDR3 is TGTGCCAGCAGCTTAGATGGGGACTTGGGAGGGCAGCAGTACTTC.

This chain links TRBV10-2 with TRBJ2-7; the match to TRBD1 covers 7 bases. Germline lookup yields CDR1 WSHSY and CDR2 SAAADI. This CDR3 contains 13 residues. The J segment lost 2 bases and the V segment lost 6 bases, leaving 4 bases of the junction unmatched. The CDR3 region has the DNA TGCGCCAGCAGGGTGGGACAGACCTACGAGCAGTACTTC. Its translation is CASRVGQTYEQYF.

This clone was recorded a few times. The V call is TRBV4-1, the J call TRBJ2-2, with D possibly matching TRBD2 (6 bases). Looked up from germline, CDR1 is MGHRA and CDR2 is YSYEKL. V was clipped by 4 bases and J by 0 bases, with 9 bases between them. This CDR3 comprises 15 residues. CDR3 sequence: CASSRGVPNTGELFF. CDR3 nucleotides: TGCGCCAGCAGCCGGGGGGTACCGAACACCGGGGAGCTGTTTTTT.

The chain uses TRBV18 and TRBJ2-1, with 12 bases fitting TRBD2. Germline-derived CDR1 and CDR2 are KGHSH and LQKENI. Trimming took 3 bases from V and 7 from J; bases not matched to a gene: 1. The CDR3 is 14 residues long. The CDR3 spells CASSPGLAGNEQFF. CDR3 bases: TGTGCCAGCTCACCCGGACTAGCGGGGAATGAGCAGTTCTTC.

The chain recombines TRBV4-1 with TRBJ1-6, with D possibly matching TRBD1 (6 bases). The CDR3 covers 16 residues. V lost 0 bases, J lost 9 bases, and 15 bases lay in between. Looked up from germline, CDR1 is MGHRA and CDR2 is YSYEKL. The CDR3 is CASSQDLAGGLSPLHF. The CDR3 DNA sequence: TGCGCCAGCAGCCAAGATCTTGCGGGGGGCCTTTCACCCCTCCACTTT.

This chain links TRBV6-1 with TRBJ2-3; the match to TRBD1 covers 9 bases. The CDR3 has 15 amino acids. CDR1 is MNHNS and CDR2 is SASEGT in the germline V gene. V lost 1 base and J lost 6; bases outside the gene matches: 5. CDR3 sequence (DNA): TGTGCCAGCAGTGAAGACAGGGGGCTGGTGGATACGCAGTATTTT. Protein product: CASSEDRGLVDTQYF.

The rearrangement links TRBV9 to TRBJ1-2; D is possibly TRBD1 (6 bases). The germline V gene encodes CDR1 SGDLS and CDR2 YYNGEE. The CDR3 has 15 residues. Between the trimmed V and J ends, which lost 4 bases and 1 base, there was a span of 14 bases. The CDR3 loop is CASSSRQEINYGYTF. CDR3 DNA: TGTGCCAGCAGCTCCCGACAGGAAATTAACTATGGCTACACCTTC.

This clone was counted a few times. The V gene is TRBV28, the J gene TRBJ2-3, with 7 bases identical to TRBD2. V lost 7 bases and J lost 2; bases outside the gene matches: 12. Germline values: CDR1 MDHEN, CDR2 SYDVKM. The CDR3 extends over 16 amino acids. The CDR3 nucleotides read TGTGCCAGCACGCAAAGGGACTACCAATCCACAGATACGCAGTATTTT. Its protein is CASTQRDYQSTDTQYF.

V and J are TRBV29-1 and TRBJ2-1; D remains ambiguous. Germline V gene lookup returns CDR1 SQVTM and CDR2 ANQGSEA. Trimming removed 2 bases at V and 6 bases at J, with 8 bases between. This CDR3 contains 12 residues. CDR3 DNA sequence: TGCAGCGTTGAAAGCGTCTCCAATGAGCAGTTCTTC. It codes for CSVESVSNEQFF.

The chain employs TRBV24-1 and TRBJ2-3; D unclear. V lost 0 bases, J lost 4 bases, and 13 bases lay in between. The CDR3 runs 16 residues. Germline loops: CDR1 KGHDR, CDR2 SFDVKD. CDR3 sequence reads: CATSDLHSFRADTQYF. The CDR3 region has the DNA TGTGCCACCAGTGATTTGCATTCCTTCCGGGCAGATACGCAGTATTTT.

In DNA form, the CDR3 reads TGTGCCAGCAGTTCATCAGGGTGGGGCTACACCTTC. It yields the protein CASSSSGWGYTF. The chain carries TRBV6-5 and TRBJ1-2; possible D gene TRBD1, 5 bases. Trimming took 4 bases from V and 8 from J, leaving 11 bases between them. Germline CDR1 MNHEY, CDR2 SVGAGI. The CDR3 has 12 residues.

This chain links TRBV18 with TRBJ2-5; 8 positions agree with TRBD1. There are 16 residues in the CDR3. From germline, CDR1 is KGHSH and CDR2 LQKENI. The trim removed 3 bases at V and 1 base at J, leaving 7 bases unmatched. The CDR3 sequence is CASSPGSRGLQETQYF. DNA of the CDR3: TGTGCCAGCTCACCGGGGAGCAGGGGGCTCCAAGAGACCCAGTACTTC.

This chain links TRBV5-1 with TRBJ2-3; the match to TRBD2 covers 8 bases. CDR3 length equals 14 residues. In germline, CDR1 is SGHRS, CDR2 YFSETQ. V shed 2 bases and J 4 bases; nucleotides not matched to a gene: 3. The CDR3 DNA reads as TGCGCCAGCAGCTTAACCGGGAGGGCAGATACGCAGTATTTT. Its protein is CASSLTGRADTQYF.